These 11 T cell receptor beta chains were sequenced from one sample in a study of cytomegalovirus exposure and HLA in healthy donors. Primers included in the PCR were 60 Vbeta and 13 Jbeta primers. Profiled with immunoSEQ multiplex PCR; TCRdb holds only in-frame clones, not every one. The sample includes 110,000 or so clones, 81% of them seen just once. Sequenced material: PBMCs. These receptors were taken from a woman in her twenties or thirties in good health and CMV-seronegative.

V is TRBV18 and J is TRBJ2-7, with TRBD2 matching 12 bases. Trimming took 2 bases from V and 6 from J; bases not matched to a gene: 5. The germline V gene encodes CDR1 KGHSH and CDR2 LQKENI. This CDR3 is built from 15 residues. CDR3: CASSPRTSGILEQYF. The CDR3, as DNA: TGTGCCAGCTCACCAAGGACTAGCGGGATACTCGAGCAGTACTTC.

The chain combines TRBV5-1 with TRBJ1-1; D not resolved. The CDR3 loop spans 13 amino acids. Per the germline V gene, CDR1 is SGHRS and CDR2 is YFSETQ. Trimming removed 3 bases from V and 0 bases from J, with 6 bases in between. The CDR3: CASSWSVNTEAFF. CDR3 in DNA: TGCGCCAGCAGCTGGTCGGTGAACACTGAAGCTTTCTTT.

Points on this clone: One end of the junction varies from germline; a read error may be responsible. The CDR3: CSSSSRVGGDPFTYEQYF. The CDR3, as DNA: TGTTCCAGCAGCTCAAGAGTCGGGGGAGACCCCTTTACCTACGAGCAGTACTTC. The chain uses TRBV7-9 and TRBJ2-7; maybe TRBD2 (6 bases). Germline CDR1 SEHNR, CDR2 FQNEAQ (reference sequence). The CDR3 length is 18 residues. Looking up the rest from reference TRBV7-9 and TRBJ2-7 gives the full variable domain: DTGVSQNPRHKITKRGQNVTFRCDPISEHNRLYWYRQTLGQGPEFLTYFQNEAQLEKSRLLSDRFSAERPKGSFSTLEIQRTEQGDSAMYLCSSSSRVGGDPFTYEQYFGPGTRLTVT.

The CDR3 DNA follows: TGTGCCAGTAGTATAGGGCAGGGCAAACCAAGAGAGACCCAGTACTTC. Translated: CASSIGQGKPRETQYF. The gene calls are TRBV19 and TRBJ2-5; D possibly corresponds to TRBD1 (5 bases). V was clipped by 1 base and J by 4 bases, with 16 bases between them. Germline loops: CDR1 LNHDA, CDR2 SQIVND (reference sequence). The CDR3 is 16 residues long.

This rearrangement joins TRBV9 to TRBJ1-1, with 10 bases lining up with TRBD1. The J segment lost 10 bases and the V segment lost 3 bases, leaving 9 bases of the junction unmatched. The germline gives CDR1 SGDLS, CDR2 YYNGEE. The CDR3 sequence is 14 residues long. CDR3 sequence: CASSAQTGGGVAFF. The CDR3 DNA reads as TGTGCCAGCAGCGCCCAGACAGGGGGCGGGGTAGCTTTCTTT.

The rearrangement uses TRBV4-1 and TRBJ1-2, with D possibly TRBD1 on 6 matching bases. The CDR3 is made up of 16 amino acids. Between the trimmed V and J ends, which lost 3 bases and 8 bases, there was a span of 22 bases. Germline-derived CDR1 and CDR2 are MGHRA and YSYEKL. CDR3 amino acids: CASSQGGGATLGGYTF. CDR3 bases: TGCGCCAGCAGCCAGGGAGGGGGGGCCACCCTAGGGGGCTACACCTTC.

V and J are TRBV5-4 and TRBJ2-1; TRBD2 aligns across 16 bases. There are 18 residues in the CDR3. Germline CDR1 reads SGHNT; CDR2 reads YYREEE (reference sequence). V gave up 5 bases and J gave up 7 bases; unmatched junction bases: 12. The CDR3 bases are TGTGCCAGCAGGGGACTAGCGGGAGGGCCAGCTTCGAGGAATGAGCAGTTCTTC. Its protein is CASRGLAGGPASRNEQFF.

The chain links TRBV28 to TRBJ2-7; TRBD1 might be the D (5 bases). The germline V gene has CDR1 MDHEN and CDR2 SYDVKM. V gave up 4 bases and J gave up 3 bases, with 13 bases separating them. The CDR3 covers 14 residues. CDR3 bases: TGTGCCAGCAGTTCCCCTACAGGAAGCTACGAGCAGTACTTC. Encoded protein: CASSSPTGSYEQYF.

V usage is TRBV12-5 and J usage is TRBJ2-3; 8 bases line up with TRBD2. The length of the CDR3 is 15 residues. The J segment lost 5 bases and the V segment lost 7 bases, leaving 11 bases of the junction unmatched. Germline values: CDR1 LGHNT, CDR2 FRNRAP. The CDR3 loop reads CASVLSGSEGDTQYF. CDR3 sequence (DNA): TGTGCTAGTGTCCTCAGCGGGAGCGAAGGAGATACGCAGTATTTT.

This clone was observed a few times. The J gene is TRBJ1-5, the V gene TRBV19; D uncertain. Per germline, CDR1 LNHDA and CDR2 SQIVND (reference sequence). The CDR3 has 16 amino acids. Trimming left V 1 base short and J 0 bases short, with 10 bases between. CDR3 DNA sequence: TGTGCCAGTAGTATAGTGGGCAGTTTTAGCAATCAGCCCCAGCATTTT. This sequence encodes CASSIVGSFSNQPQHF.

In the case of this clone: The junction does not match germline at one end; this may be a read error. The V gene is TRBV7-7, the J gene TRBJ2-5; D may be TRBD2 (6 bases). Germline V gene sequence: CDR1 SSHAT, CDR2 FNYEAQ (reference sequence). This CDR3 comprises 14 residues. DNA for the CDR3: TGTGCTAGCAGTAGCGGACCGTACCAAGAGACCCAGTACTTC. As protein: CASSSGPYQETQYF. Drawing the rest from reference TRBV7-7 and TRBJ2-5, the complete variable domain is GAGVSQSPRYKVTKRGQDVTLRCDPISSHATLYWYQQALGQGPEFLTYFNYEAQPDKSGLPSDRFSAERPEGSISTLTIQRTEQRDSAMYRCASSSGPYQETQYFGPGTRLLVL.